This T cell receptor (beta chain) was documented in a study of blood T cells in healthy people across ages. The ends were cut back, 7 bases at V and 5 bases at J, with 8 bases in the middle. CDR1 is MDHEN, CDR2 SYDVKM, per germline. This CDR3 has 11 amino acids. This clonotype was seen ten or more times. Using a J-beta primer mix together with a sample-barcoded 5' primer, a second PCR was run for roughly 7 to 11 cycles. Researchers report that a template-switch adaptor with 12 random nucleotides tagged each cDNA molecule. TCRdb passed the 5' RACE reads through MiXCR, listing each CDR3 protein once. The sample carries roughly 1.6 million distinct CDR3 sequences, approximately 32% recorded once. Healthy Caucasian individuals from Russia aged about 6 to 100 were enrolled as donors. Samples each yielded at least 5 micrograms of total RNA.

The chain links TRBV28 to TRBJ2-5; D unresolved. Sequenced sample: blood. The origin of this receptor is a woman in her 30s in good health. The CDR3 bases are TGTGCCAGCACCCTCGGGGAGACCCAGTACTTC. Its protein is CASTLGETQYF.